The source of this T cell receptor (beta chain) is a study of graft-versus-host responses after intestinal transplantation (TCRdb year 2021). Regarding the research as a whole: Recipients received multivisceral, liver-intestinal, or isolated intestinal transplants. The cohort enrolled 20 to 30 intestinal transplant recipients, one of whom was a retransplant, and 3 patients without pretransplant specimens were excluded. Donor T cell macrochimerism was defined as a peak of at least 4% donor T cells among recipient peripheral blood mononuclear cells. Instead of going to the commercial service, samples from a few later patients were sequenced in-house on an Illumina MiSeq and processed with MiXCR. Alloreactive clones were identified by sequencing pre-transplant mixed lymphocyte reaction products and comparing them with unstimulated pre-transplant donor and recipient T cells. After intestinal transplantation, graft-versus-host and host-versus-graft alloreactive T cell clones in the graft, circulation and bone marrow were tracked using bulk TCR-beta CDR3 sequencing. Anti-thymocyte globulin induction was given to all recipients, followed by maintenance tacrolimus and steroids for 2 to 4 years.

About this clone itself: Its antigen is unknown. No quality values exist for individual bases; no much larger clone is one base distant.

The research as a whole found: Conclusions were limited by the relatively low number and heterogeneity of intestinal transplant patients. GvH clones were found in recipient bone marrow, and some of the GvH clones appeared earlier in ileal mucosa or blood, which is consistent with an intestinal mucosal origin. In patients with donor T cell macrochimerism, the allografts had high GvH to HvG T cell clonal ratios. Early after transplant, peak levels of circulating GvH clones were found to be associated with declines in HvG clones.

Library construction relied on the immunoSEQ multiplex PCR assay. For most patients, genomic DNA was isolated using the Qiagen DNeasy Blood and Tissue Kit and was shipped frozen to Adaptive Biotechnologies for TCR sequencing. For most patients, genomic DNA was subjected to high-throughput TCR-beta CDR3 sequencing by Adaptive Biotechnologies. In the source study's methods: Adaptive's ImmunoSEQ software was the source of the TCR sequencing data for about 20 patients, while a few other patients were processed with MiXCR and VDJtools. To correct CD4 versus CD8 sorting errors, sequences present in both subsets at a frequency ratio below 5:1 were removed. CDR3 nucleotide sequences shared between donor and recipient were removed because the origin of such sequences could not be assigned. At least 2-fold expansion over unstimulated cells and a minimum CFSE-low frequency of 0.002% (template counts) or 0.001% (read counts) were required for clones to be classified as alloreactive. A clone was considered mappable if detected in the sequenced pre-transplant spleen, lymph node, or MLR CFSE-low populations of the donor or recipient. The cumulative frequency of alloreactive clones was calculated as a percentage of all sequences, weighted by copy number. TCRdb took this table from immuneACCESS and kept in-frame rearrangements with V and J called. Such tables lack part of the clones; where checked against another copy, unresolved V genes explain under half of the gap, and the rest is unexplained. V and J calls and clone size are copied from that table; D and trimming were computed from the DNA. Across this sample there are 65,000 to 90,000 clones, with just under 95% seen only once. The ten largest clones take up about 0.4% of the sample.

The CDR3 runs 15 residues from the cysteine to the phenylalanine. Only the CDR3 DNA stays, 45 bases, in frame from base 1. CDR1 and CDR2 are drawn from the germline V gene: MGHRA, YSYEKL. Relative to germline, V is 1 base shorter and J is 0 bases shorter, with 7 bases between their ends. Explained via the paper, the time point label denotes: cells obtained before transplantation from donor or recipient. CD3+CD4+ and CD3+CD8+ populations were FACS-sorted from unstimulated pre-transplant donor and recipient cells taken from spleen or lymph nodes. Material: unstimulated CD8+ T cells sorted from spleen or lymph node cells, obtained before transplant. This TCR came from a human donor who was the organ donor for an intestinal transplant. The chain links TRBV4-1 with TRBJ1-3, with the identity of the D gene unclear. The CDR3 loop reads CASSQVTGSGNTIYF. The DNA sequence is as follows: TGCGCCAGCAGCCAAGTTACGGGCTCTGGAAACACCATATATTTT.